This T cell receptor (beta chain) came from a study of T cell changes during pregnancy in multiple sclerosis. Germline CDR1 and CDR2: SGHRS and YFSETQ. The CDR3 is 15 residues long. V was clipped by 0 bases and J by 0 bases, with 7 bases between them. TCRdb's copy holds only in-frame clones and misses some; the assay was immunoSEQ multiplex PCR. Of under 70,000 clones in the sample, around 91% are singletons; the top ten hold less than 1.5%. This specimen consisted of peripheral blood, obtained after pregnancy. This chain joins TRBV5-1 and TRBJ1-3; tentative D call: TRBD1 (5 bases). This TCR came from a female donor in good health, enrolled as a control in a pregnancy study. DNA of the CDR3: TGCGCCAGCAGCTTGGTGGGGGGCTCTGGAAACACCATATATTTT. Its translation is CASSLVGGSGNTIYF. Together with reference TRBV5-1 and TRBJ1-3, the CDR3 gives the full variable domain: KAGVTQTPRYLIKTRGQQVTLSCSPISGHRSVSWYQQTPGQGLQFLFEYFSETQRNKGNFPGRFSGRQFSNSRSEMNVSTLELGDSALYLCASSLVGGSGNTIYFGEGSWLTVV.